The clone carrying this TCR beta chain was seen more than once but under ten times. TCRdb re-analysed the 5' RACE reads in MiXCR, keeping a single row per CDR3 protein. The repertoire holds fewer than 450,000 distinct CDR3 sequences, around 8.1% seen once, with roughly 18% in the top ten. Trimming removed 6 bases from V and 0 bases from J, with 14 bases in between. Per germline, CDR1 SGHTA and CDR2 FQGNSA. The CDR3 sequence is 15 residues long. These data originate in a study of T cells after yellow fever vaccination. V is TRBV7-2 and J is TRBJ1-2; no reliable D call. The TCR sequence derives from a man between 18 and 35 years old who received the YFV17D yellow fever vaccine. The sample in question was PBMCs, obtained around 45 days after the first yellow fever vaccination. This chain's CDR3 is CASRSPGRANYGYTF. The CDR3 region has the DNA TGTGCCAGCAGGTCCCCGGGCAGAGCTAACTATGGCTACACCTTC.